This T cell receptor (beta chain) derives from a study of T cells in Graves' hyperthyroidism and ophthalmopathy. From germline, CDR1 is SGHTA and CDR2 FQGNSA. The CDR3 contains 14 residues. V gave up 3 bases and J gave up 5 bases; unmatched junction bases: 4. Patients with uncontrolled infections, other autoimmune diseases, pregnancy or lactation were excluded. Approximately 10 ml of fresh peripheral blood supplied the PBMCs. Amplification targeted TCR beta CDR3 regions from RNA transcripts. The HTBI primer set drove a first-round RT-PCR of the TCR CDR3. TCRdb re-derived calls from the multiplex PCR reads in MiXCR, one entry per CDR3 protein. The data show around 600,000 distinct CDR3 sequences, about 15% seen once. This clonotype occurred many times.

Sequenced sample: blood. V gene TRBV7-2 combines with J gene TRBJ1-2; 9 positions agree with TRBD1. The clonotype comes from a woman aged 25 to 39 with Graves' hyperthyroidism. DNA for the CDR3: TGTGCCAGCAGCTTCGGGACAGGGCTTTATGGCTACACCTTC. This codes for CASSFGTGLYGYTF.